A selection of T cell receptor beta chains follows, all from one sample in a study of blood T cells in healthy people across ages. TCRdb re-analysed the 5' RACE reads in MiXCR, keeping a single row per CDR3 protein. Among some 800,000 distinct CDR3 sequences listed, more than 20% were seen once. The sample was also reused in another study, on T cells of mothers and their children.

Sequenced material: blood. The receptors were sampled from a boy younger than 18 in good health. Both conserved end residues are part of each CDR3. Each record gives: J gene, clone size, V gene, CDR3 length, D gene, CDR3 protein, CDR3 DNA. The D gene is left open where the match is weak. Clone size is shown for a subset of rows, as once, few, many or a class of expanded clone.

TRBJ2-1,-,TRBV11-2,16,-,CASSSRTGTYNNEQFF,TGTGCCAGCAGCTCCCGTACGGGGACTTACAACAATGAGCAGTTCTTC
TRBJ2-2,-,TRBV12-3/TRBV12-4,14,-,CASTPGFRTGELFF,TGTGCCAGCACTCCAGGGTTTCGCACCGGGGAGCTGTTTTTT
TRBJ1-4,few,TRBV6-5,18,TRBD1,CASSYSLRTGLGNEKLFF,TGTGCCAGCAGTTACTCGCTCAGGACAGGGCTCGGTAATGAAAAACTGTTTTTT
TRBJ2-2,few,TRBV3-1,13,-,CASSQRVPGELFF,TGTGCCAGCAGCCAAAGGGTCCCCGGGGAGCTGTTTTTT
TRBJ1-2,-,TRBV29-1,11,-,CSVVGFYGYTF,TGCAGCGTTGTGGGGTTCTATGGCTACACCTTC
TRBJ1-1,-,TRBV7-9,13,-,CAGGFSENTEAFF,TGTGCCGGCGGGTTCTCGGAGAACACTGAAGCTTTCTTT
TRBJ1-5,-,TRBV20-1,14,-,CSATGGVPNQPQHF,TGCAGTGCCACAGGCGGGGTACCTAATCAGCCCCAGCATTTT
TRBJ1-4,few,TRBV25-1,15,-,CASSVLAGYNEKLFF,TGTGCCAGCAGTGTCCTTGCGGGGTACAATGAAAAACTGTTTTTT
TRBJ2-1,-,TRBV4-1,14,-,CASSQDGTYNEQFF,TGCGCCAGCAGCCAAGATGGTACCTACAATGAGCAGTTCTTC
TRBJ1-2,few,TRBV4-1,13,-,CASSQETPGGYTF,TGCGCCAGCAGCCAAGAAACCCCTGGGGGCTACACCTTC
TRBJ1-1,-,TRBV9,15,-,CASSVADSMSTEAFF,TGTGCCAGCAGCGTAGCTGACAGCATGAGCACTGAAGCTTTCTTT
TRBJ2-7,once,TRBV4-1,14,TRBD1,CASSTGQGANEQYF,TGCGCCAGCAGCACCGGACAGGGGGCCAACGAGCAGTACTTC
TRBJ2-2,few,TRBV5-1,14,-,CASSQGPVTGELFF,TGCGCCAGCAGCCAGGGTCCCGTCACCGGGGAGCTGTTTTTT
TRBJ2-1,few,TRBV24-1,15,TRBD2,CATRRSGSSYNEQFF,TGTGCCACCAGAAGAAGCGGGAGCTCCTACAATGAGCAGTTCTTC
TRBJ2-4,-,TRBV28,14,TRBD1,CASSYRDRGHIQYF,TGTGCCAGCAGTTACCGGGACAGGGGACACATTCAGTACTTC
TRBJ1-1,-,TRBV7-2,13,-,CASSLLSRTEAFF,TGTGCCAGCAGCCTACTGAGTAGAACTGAAGCTTTCTTT
TRBJ1-2,few,TRBV7-9,17,TRBD1,CASSPPGQASPNYGYTF,TGTGCCAGCAGCCCTCCGGGACAGGCGTCTCCTAACTATGGCTACACCTTC
TRBJ2-1,few,TRBV4-3,13,-,CASSQRTNNEQFF,TGCGCCAGCAGCCAGAGAACCAATAATGAGCAGTTCTTC
TRBJ1-5,-,TRBV20-1,14,-,CSAIPTGRSQPQHF,TGCAGTGCTATCCCGACAGGTAGGAGTCAGCCCCAGCATTTT
TRBJ1-1,-,TRBV12-3/TRBV12-4,14,TRBD1,CAGSFGQGSTEAFF,TGTGCCGGCAGTTTCGGACAGGGTTCCACTGAAGCTTTCTTT
TRBJ2-7,-,TRBV12-3/TRBV12-4,14,-,CASSSGTYSYEQYF,TGTGCCAGCAGTTCCGGGACATACTCCTACGAGCAGTACTTC
TRBJ2-1,-,TRBV11-2,15,TRBD2,CASSSALAGGNEQFF,TGTGCCAGCAGCTCAGCCTTAGCGGGGGGGAATGAGCAGTTCTTC
TRBJ2-7,-,TRBV28,16,-,CASSLAAGTSSYEQYF,TGTGCCAGCAGTTTAGCGGCGGGGACGAGCTCCTACGAGCAGTACTTC
TRBJ2-1,few,TRBV3-1,13,-,CASSQSDGNEQFF,TGTGCCAGCAGCCAGTCGGACGGCAATGAGCAGTTCTTC
TRBJ1-1,few,TRBV20-1,13,-,CSAYGGMGTEAFF,TGCAGTGCCTACGGGGGGATGGGGACTGAAGCTTTCTTT
TRBJ2-7,-,TRBV11-2,15,TRBD2,CASRRVGGRAEEQYF,TGTGCCAGTAGAAGAGTCGGCGGGAGGGCAGAAGAGCAGTACTTC
TRBJ1-2,few,TRBV6-1,14,-,CASSAAGPNYGYTF,TGTGCCAGCAGTGCCGCGGGACCTAACTATGGCTACACCTTC
TRBJ2-3,-,TRBV20-1,12,-,CSYTRSTDTQYF,TGCTCTTATACCCGCAGCACAGATACGCAGTATTTT
TRBJ2-6,few,TRBV6-2/TRBV6-3,16,-,CASSYSRLSGANVLTF,TGTGCCAGCAGTTACTCTAGACTCTCTGGGGCCAACGTCCTGACTTTC
TRBJ1-4,once,TRBV5-1,14,-,CASSLSGDDEKPFF,TGCGCCAGCAGCTTGTCGGGGGATGATGAAAAACCGTTTTTT
TRBJ2-3,few,TRBV2,15,TRBD2,CASPAGPSRADTQYF,TGTGCCAGCCCAGCGGGGCCCTCTCGTGCAGATACGCAGTATTTT
TRBJ1-2,few,TRBV3-1,14,TRBD1,CASSQLGTVDGYTF,TGTGCCAGCAGCCAGCTCGGGACAGTTGATGGCTACACCTTC
TRBJ1-1,-,TRBV7-3,14,-,CASSLRGGGGEAFF,TGTGCCAGCAGCTTACGAGGGGGAGGGGGTGAAGCTTTCTTT
TRBJ2-4,-,TRBV6-2/TRBV6-3,12,-,CASTPGQNIQYF,TGTGCCAGTACACCAGGCCAAAACATTCAGTACTTC
TRBJ1-4,-,TRBV4-1,14,-,CASSQGQNNEKLFF,TGCGCCAGCAGCCAAGGACAGAATAATGAAAAACTGTTTTTT
TRBJ2-7,-,TRBV20-1,11,-,CRMVGAYEQYF,TGCAGAATGGTCGGAGCCTACGAGCAGTACTTC
TRBJ2-5,many,TRBV14,15,TRBD2,CASSRTSGGQETQYF,TGTGCCAGCAGTCGGACTAGCGGGGGCCAAGAGACCCAGTACTTC
TRBJ1-2,-,TRBV7-9,14,-,CASSSGRNPYGYTF,TGTGCCAGCAGCTCGGGACGGAACCCCTATGGCTACACCTTC
TRBJ2-5,-,TRBV7-2,15,TRBD2,CASSPTSGSLETQYF,TGTGCCAGCAGCCCGACTAGCGGGAGTCTGGAGACCCAGTACTTC
TRBJ2-3,-,TRBV28,14,-,CASSLTGRSDTQYF,TGTGCCAGCAGTTTAACCGGGCGGTCAGATACGCAGTATTTT
TRBJ2-5,few,TRBV24-1,16,-,CATSATNWDRQETQYF,TGTGCCACCAGTGCTACTAATTGGGACCGGCAGGAGACCCAGTACTTC
TRBJ2-7,-,TRBV2,14,TRBD2,CASSEERGGLVTFF,TGTGCCAGCAGTGAAGAGCGGGGGGGCCTTGTTACCTTCTTC
TRBJ2-5,-,TRBV21-1,13,-,CASRCQVQETQYF,TGTGCCAGCAGGTGTCAGGTCCAAGAGACCCAGTACTTC
TRBJ2-1,-,TRBV6-1,16,TRBD1,CASSINDRATYNEQFF,TGTGCCAGCAGTATTAACGACAGGGCGACCTACAATGAGCAGTTCTTC
TRBJ2-1,-,TRBV3-1,16,TRBD2,CASSASGVPSYNEQFF,TGTGCCAGCAGCGCTAGCGGGGTTCCCTCCTACAATGAGCAGTTCTTC
TRBJ2-7,few,TRBV5-1,18,TRBD2,CASSLGLAGGIISYEQYF,TGCGCCAGCAGCTTAGGACTAGCGGGAGGGATCATTTCCTACGAGCAGTACTTC
TRBJ1-4,-,TRBV20-1,16,-,CSARGTIRTTNEKLFF,TGTAGTGCTAGGGGGACGATCAGAACAACTAATGAAAAACTGTTTTTT
TRBJ2-7,few,TRBV6-1,15,TRBD1,CASSGTGENSYEQYF,TGTGCCAGCAGTGGGACAGGGGAGAACTCCTACGAGCAGTACTTC
TRBJ2-7,-,TRBV4-1,15,-,CASSQVAGRISEQYF,TGCGCCAGCAGCCAAGTCGCAGGGAGGATTTCCGAGCAGTACTTC
TRBJ1-6,few,TRBV7-9,15,-,CASSLYTGGNSPLHF,TGTGCCAGCAGCTTATATACAGGAGGTAATTCACCCCTCCACTTT
TRBJ2-7,few,TRBV20-1,16,TRBD2,CSARERGVWDYYEQYF,TGCAGTGCTAGGGAACGGGGGGTTTGGGACTACTACGAGCAGTACTTC
TRBJ1-2,-,TRBV4-1,15,TRBD1,CASSQVPGQPYGYTF,TGCGCCAGCAGCCAAGTACCGGGACAGCCCTATGGCTACACCTTC
TRBJ2-7,few,TRBV28,16,TRBD2,CASSFQTSGGAYEQYF,TGTGCCAGCAGTTTCCAGACTAGCGGGGGTGCGTACGAGCAGTACTTC
TRBJ2-7,-,TRBV4-3,15,TRBD1,CASSQADRGSGEQYF,TGCGCCAGCAGCCAAGCGGACAGGGGATCAGGGGAGCAGTACTTC
TRBJ2-1,-,TRBV12-3/TRBV12-4,12,-,CASRTLAGEQFF,TGTGCCAGCAGGACACTAGCCGGTGAGCAGTTCTTC
TRBJ2-1,-,TRBV5-1,15,-,CASSFQGPSYNEQFF,TGCGCCAGCAGCTTTCAGGGCCCCTCCTACAATGAGCAGTTCTTC
TRBJ1-2,-,TRBV20-1,15,-,CSAGDPLRGDYGYTF,TGCAGTGCTGGCGATCCCCTACGGGGCGACTATGGCTACACCTTC